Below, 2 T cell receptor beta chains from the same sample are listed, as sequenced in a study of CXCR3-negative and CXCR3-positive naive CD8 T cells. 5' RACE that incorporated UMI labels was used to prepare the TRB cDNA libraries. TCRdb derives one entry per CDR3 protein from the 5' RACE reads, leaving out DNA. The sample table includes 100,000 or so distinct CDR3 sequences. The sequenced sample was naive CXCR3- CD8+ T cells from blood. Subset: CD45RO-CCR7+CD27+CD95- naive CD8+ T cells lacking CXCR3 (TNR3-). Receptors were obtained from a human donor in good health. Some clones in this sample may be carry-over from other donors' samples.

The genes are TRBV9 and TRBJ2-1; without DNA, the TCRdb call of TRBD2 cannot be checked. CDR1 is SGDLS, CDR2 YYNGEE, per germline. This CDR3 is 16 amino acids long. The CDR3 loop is CASSTSRHTLGTEQFF.

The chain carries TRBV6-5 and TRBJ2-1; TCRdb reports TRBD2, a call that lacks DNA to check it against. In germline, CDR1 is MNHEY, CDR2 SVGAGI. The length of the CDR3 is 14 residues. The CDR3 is CASAPSVSYNEQFF.